A single sample is the source of the 15 T cell receptor beta chains below, sequenced in a study of response to subunit inactivated influenza vaccine. TCRdb fed the RT-PCR reads into MiXCR, producing one record per CDR3 protein. The sample has a few hundred thousand distinct CDR3 sequences, around a fifth seen once. The material was PBMCs from blood, obtained 21 months after vaccination. The source is a man aged 50 to 69 who received an inactivated influenza vaccine.

The CDR3 nucleotides read TGTGCCAGCAGTTTGGGGCCGGGACAGACGAACACCGGGGAGCTGTTTTTT. Its translation: CASSLGPGQTNTGELFF. The chain has TRBV12-3 or TRBV12-4 and TRBJ2-2; TRBD1 matches at 7 bases. The CDR3 covers 17 residues. The V and J ends lost 3 bases and 0 bases, in that order; junction bases with no gene match: 7.

A few counts support this clonotype. CDR3: CASRPGGAGNTIYF. The CDR3 bases are TGTGCCAGCAGGCCCGGAGGGGCTGGAAACACCATATATTTT. The rearrangement joins TRBV28 to TRBJ1-3, with a tentative D call TRBD1 (5 bases). The CDR3 is made up of 14 amino acids. Between the trimmed V and J ends, which lost 6 bases and 2 bases, there was a span of 11 bases. CDR1 is MDHEN and CDR2 is SYDVKM in the germline V gene.

The chain combines TRBV20-1 with TRBJ1-2; D call uncertain. V lost 4 bases, J lost 4 bases, and 13 bases lay in between. CDR1 is DFQATT and CDR2 is SNEGSKA in the germline V gene (reference sequence). The length of the CDR3 is 13 residues. The CDR3 loop reads CSATTTVGYGYTF. DNA of the CDR3: TGCAGTGCTACAACAACAGTTGGCTATGGCTACACCTTC.

In this sample, this clonotype turned up a few times. The V call is TRBV6-2 or TRBV6-3, the J call TRBJ2-5, with no clear D. The germline V gene encodes CDR1 MNHEY and CDR2 SVGEGT. The CDR3 covers 15 residues. V was clipped by 0 bases and J by 1 base, with 9 bases between them. CDR3 residues: CASSYSTSSQETQYF. Here the CDR3 DNA reads TGTGCCAGCAGTTACTCGACTTCGTCCCAAGAGACCCAGTACTTC.

This clonotype was recorded many times. The chain recombines TRBV6-5 with TRBJ1-2; TRBD1 matches 8 bases. The germline V gene has CDR1 MNHEY and CDR2 SVGAGI. The CDR3 runs 15 residues. The V segment lost 4 bases and the J segment 6 bases; nucleotides outside the gene matches: 10. CDR3 residues: CASSWDRTLIDGYTF. The CDR3 nucleotides are TGTGCCAGCAGTTGGGACAGGACATTGATCGATGGCTACACCTTC.

This clonotype has ten or more counts. This chain uses TRBV7-8 with TRBJ1-1; TRBD1 matches at 9 bases. Germline V lookup: CDR1 SGHVS, CDR2 FQNEAQ. V lost 11 bases and J lost 0; bases outside the gene matches: 25. The CDR3 totals 20 residues. CDR3 loop: CALHLRDRAPGGLMNTEAFF. In DNA, the CDR3 is TGTGCCCTTCACCTCCGGGACAGGGCCCCGGGAGGGTTAATGAACACTGAAGCTTTCTTT.

The chain is built from TRBV12-3 or TRBV12-4 and TRBJ1-2; D unresolved. The CDR3 contains 13 residues. The V and J ends lost 3 bases and 2 bases respectively, with 7 bases between them. The CDR3 sequence is CASSFQLNYGYTF. DNA for the CDR3: TGTGCCAGCAGTTTCCAACTAAACTATGGCTACACCTTC.

This clonotype was detected many times. The rearrangement joins TRBV12-3 or TRBV12-4 to TRBJ1-1, with a tentative D call TRBD1 (6 bases). The CDR3 sequence is 13 residues long. Trimming left V 7 bases short and J 11 bases short, with 20 bases between. CDR3 loop: CASIAHGGGVAFF. CDR3 sequence (DNA): TGTGCCAGCATCGCCCACGGAGGGGGGGTGGCTTTCTTT.

This rearrangement joins TRBV11-2 to TRBJ2-3, with D possibly being TRBD1 (6 bases). Trimming took off 0 bases at V and 0 bases at J, with 10 bases between the two ends. This CDR3 is built from 16 residues. The germline V gene has CDR1 SGHAT and CDR2 FQNNGV. The CDR3 DNA sequence: TGTGCCAGCAGCTTAGAACAGGGTCCTAGCACAGATACGCAGTATTTT. Translation: CASSLEQGPSTDTQYF. Full variable domain (remainder filled in from reference TRBV11-2 and TRBJ2-3): EAGVAQSPRYKIIEKRQSVAFWCNPISGHATLYWYQQILGQGPKLLIQFQNNGVVDDSQLPKDRFSAERLKGVDSTLKIQPAKLEDSAVYLCASSLEQGPSTDTQYFGPGTRLTVL.

V is TRBV6-5 and J is TRBJ1-5; no definite D call. Per germline, CDR1 MNHEY and CDR2 SVGAGI. Trimming took off 0 bases at V and 4 bases at J, with 7 bases between the two ends. This CDR3 contains 14 residues. The CDR3 DNA is TGTGCCAGCAGTTACTCGAACCGTAATCAGCCCCAGCATTTT. Residues: CASSYSNRNQPQHF.

V usage is TRBV12-3 or TRBV12-4 and J usage is TRBJ2-1; possible D gene TRBD2, 6 bases. This CDR3 spans 13 amino acids. V was trimmed by 8 bases and J by 9 bases, leaving 17 bases between them. The CDR3 sequence: CASGSALGGEQFF. The CDR3 DNA is TGTGCCAGCGGTTCGGCTTTGGGAGGTGAGCAGTTCTTC.

This clonotype was recorded many times. This sequence joins TRBV7-2 and TRBJ2-1, with D perhaps TRBD1 (5 bases). Deletions cut 5 bases from V and 11 bases from J, with 19 bases between. This CDR3 is built from 14 residues. Germline V gene data show CDR1 as SGHTA and CDR2 as FQGNSA. The CDR3 sequence is CASSLSNTGSQQFF. CDR3 sequence (DNA): TGTGCCAGCAGCCTCAGTAATACAGGATCCCAGCAGTTCTTC.

This clonotype was picked up many times. Germline is not matched at one junction end, which may reflect a read error. This chain joins TRBV11-1 and TRBJ2-1; no definite D call. Germline V gene lookup returns CDR1 SGHAT and CDR2 FQDESV (reference sequence). This CDR3 is 14 amino acids long. As DNA, the CDR3 is TGCGCCAGCAGCCGCGGCCCCTCCTACAATGAGCAGTTCTTC. It codes for CASSRGPSYNEQFF.

This clonotype was seen ten or more times. This rearrangement joins TRBV3-1 to TRBJ2-1; TRBD2 aligns across 9 bases. The CDR3 length is 17 residues. With 2 bases clipped from V and 7 bases from J, the junction kept 12 bases outside the gene matches. The germline V gene encodes CDR1 LGHDT and CDR2 YNNKEL (reference sequence). The CDR3: CASSQLGSGLASNEQFF. The CDR3 bases are TGTGCCAGCAGCCAACTTGGATCGGGACTAGCATCAAATGAGCAGTTCTTC.

This clonotype was seen only a few times. The chain recombines TRBV10-3 with TRBJ1-2; D perhaps matches TRBD1 (5 bases). V gave up 2 bases and J gave up 5 bases, with 6 bases separating them. This CDR3 comprises 12 residues. CDR1 is ENHRY and CDR2 is SYGVKD in the germline V gene. The CDR3 here is CAISEQGYGYTF. In DNA form, the CDR3 reads TGTGCCATCAGTGAGCAGGGTTATGGCTACACCTTC.